One TCR beta chain is described in this entry. This sample stems from a study of shared T cell receptors in the human thymus. Sequencing used immunoSEQ multiplex PCR; TCRdb keeps in-frame clones, though not all of them. The table records hundreds of thousands of clones, roughly 90% of them present only once. This same sample was also taken into another study, of human thymus T cells. From that paper: Corrective heart surgery yielded the resections from which the thymus tissue came. Across thymic and blood repertoires, the usage of V and J genes appeared to be biased. Related research reported highly overlapping thymic repertoires among unrelated individuals.

Sequenced: thymocytes. The TCR was taken from a boy under two years old with a congenital heart defect.

CDR3 coding DNA: TGTGCCAGCAGCGCGGGACCGACTAACTATGGCTACACCTTC. It yields the protein CASSAGPTNYGYTF. This chain links TRBV2 with TRBJ1-2; TRBD1 is a possible D gene (5 bases). Trimming pared 6 bases from V and 0 bases from J, leaving 11 bases between. Germline V lookup: CDR1 SNHLY, CDR2 FYNNEI. The CDR3 totals 14 residues.